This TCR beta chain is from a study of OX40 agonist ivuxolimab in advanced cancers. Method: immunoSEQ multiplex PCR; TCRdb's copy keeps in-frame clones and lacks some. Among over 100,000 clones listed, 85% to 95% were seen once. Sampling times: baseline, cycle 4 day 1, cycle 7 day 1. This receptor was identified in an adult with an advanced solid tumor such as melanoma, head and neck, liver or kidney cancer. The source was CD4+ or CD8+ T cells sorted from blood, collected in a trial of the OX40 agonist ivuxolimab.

The CDR3 protein is CSSVQGTDTQYF. The DNA for the CDR3 is TGCAGCTCTGTACAGGGGACAGATACGCAGTATTTT. The rearrangement uses TRBV29-1 and TRBJ2-3; 7 nucleotides match TRBD1. V was pared by 8 bases and J by 3 bases, with 5 bases of the junction left unmatched. CDR1 and CDR2 from the germline V gene are SQVTM and ANQGSEA. This CDR3 region has 12 residues.